The 32 T cell receptor beta chains in this list originate from one sample, sequenced in a study of OX40 agonist ivuxolimab in advanced cancers. TCRdb's copy holds only in-frame clones and misses some; the assay was immunoSEQ multiplex PCR. This sample has fewer than 15,000 clones; about 81% occur once, and the top ten carry 44%. Sequenced material: CD4+ or CD8+ T cells sorted from blood, taken in a trial of the OX40 agonist ivuxolimab. Receptor source: an adult with an advanced solid tumor such as melanoma, head and neck, liver or kidney cancer.

The V call is TRBV5-1, the J call TRBJ1-3; a weak D match, TRBD1 (5 bases). This CDR3 contains 13 residues. Trimming pared 4 bases from V and 3 bases from J, leaving 8 bases between. The germline CDR1 and CDR2 sequences are SGHRS and YFSETQ. In nucleotides, the CDR3 is TGCGCCAGCAGCGCCAGGGTTGGAAACACCATATATTTT. It translates to CASSARVGNTIYF.

CDR3 DNA sequence: TGTGCCAGCAGCCCCGGGACATACGTTTTAGAGCAGTACTTC. Translation gives CASSPGTYVLEQYF. This chain connects TRBV9 to TRBJ2-7; maybe TRBD1 (6 bases). Germline V gene lookup returns CDR1 SGDLS and CDR2 YYNGEE. This CDR3 is 14 amino acids long. V dropped 4 bases and J dropped 7 bases, with 18 bases sitting between them.

This sequence joins TRBV5-1 and TRBJ2-3; D uncertain. The germline V gene encodes CDR1 SGHRS and CDR2 YFSETQ. This CDR3 has 14 amino acids. Trimming removed 0 bases at V and 2 bases at J, with 7 bases between. CDR3 region: CASSLVTLTDTQYF. As DNA, the CDR3 is TGCGCCAGCAGCTTGGTTACACTCACAGATACGCAGTATTTT.

This rearrangement joins TRBV28 to TRBJ2-3; D is ambiguous. Trimming cost V 3 bases and J 2 bases, with 9 bases left between them. The CDR3 sequence is 14 residues long. Germline CDR1 is MDHEN and CDR2 is SYDVKM. The chain's CDR3 is CASSFNGLTDTQYF. CDR3 DNA: TGTGCCAGCAGTTTTAATGGGCTCACAGATACGCAGTATTTT.

The rearrangement joins TRBV9 to TRBJ1-5; D is unresolved. Germline CDR1 and CDR2: SGDLS and YYNGEE. The CDR3 has 15 amino acids. Trimming cost V 0 bases and J 3 bases, with 10 bases left between them. The CDR3 loop is CASSVGAANNQPQHF. The CDR3 nucleotides are TGTGCCAGCAGCGTAGGGGCGGCAAACAATCAGCCCCAGCATTTT.

This chain joins TRBV7-9 and TRBJ2-7; no clear D. The CDR3 extends over 11 amino acids. Trimming left V 4 bases short and J 5 bases short, with 6 bases between. Germline CDR1 is SEHNR and CDR2 is FQNEAQ (reference sequence). The CDR3 loop is CASSYQDEQYF. The CDR3 DNA sequence: TGTGCCAGCAGCTACCAGGACGAGCAGTACTTC.

The V gene is TRBV4-2, the J gene TRBJ2-3, with TRBD1 identical over 7 bases. Per germline, CDR1 LGHNA and CDR2 YNFKEQ. The CDR3 length is 17 residues. J was trimmed by 0 bases and V by 1 base; bases with no gene match: 7. The chain's CDR3 is CASSQGGGQTSTDTQYF. CDR3 sequence (DNA): TGTGCCAGCAGCCAAGGAGGGGGCCAGACTAGCACAGATACGCAGTATTTT.

This clone has only one observation. This chain uses TRBV7-8 with TRBJ2-3; the D is unclear. Germline lookup yields CDR1 SGHVS and CDR2 FQNEAQ. The CDR3 length is 16 residues. V was pared by 5 bases and J by 0 bases, with 15 bases between. CDR3 sequence: CASSDPKAASTDTQYF. As DNA, the CDR3 is TGTGCCAGCAGCGACCCAAAGGCGGCCAGCACAGATACGCAGTATTTT.

This chain connects TRBV5-1 to TRBJ2-7; unclear D gene. The CDR3 spans 11 residues. V shed 4 bases and J shed 6 bases, with 8 bases lying between them. Germline-derived CDR1 and CDR2 are SGHRS and YFSETQ. The CDR3 here is CASSQIGEQYF. The DNA for the CDR3 is TGCGCCAGCAGCCAGATCGGCGAGCAGTACTTC. The complete variable domain, with remaining parts taken from reference TRBV5-1 and TRBJ2-7, reads KAGVTQTPRYLIKTRGQQVTLSCSPISGHRSVSWYQQTPGQGLQFLFEYFSETQRNKGNFPGRFSGRQFSNSRSEMNVSTLELGDSALYLCASSQIGEQYFGPGTRLTVT.

CDR3 amino acids: CASSPSGGYETQYF. The DNA of the CDR3 is TGTGCCAGCAGTCCCTCGGGGGGGTACGAGACCCAGTACTTC. The chain combines TRBV28 with TRBJ2-5; 8 positions agree with TRBD2. This CDR3 contains 14 residues. J was trimmed by 5 bases and V by 5 bases; bases with no gene match: 7. Germline V CDR1 and CDR2: MDHEN, SYDVKM.

The rearrangement joins TRBV11-3 to TRBJ2-3, with D tentatively TRBD2 (6 bases). V was clipped by 2 bases and J by 6 bases, with 27 bases between them. Germline CDR1 SGHNT, CDR2 YENEEA. CDR3 length: 19 amino acids. The CDR3 loop reads CASSLSRGARRGDRDTQYF. In DNA, the CDR3 is TGTGCCAGCAGCTTATCAAGAGGGGCAAGGCGGGGCGACCGCGATACGCAGTATTTT.

This sequence joins TRBV27 and TRBJ2-7; TRBD2 is a possible D gene (6 bases). There are 13 residues in the CDR3. Trimming removed 4 bases at V and 3 bases at J, with 10 bases between. From germline, CDR1 is MNHEY and CDR2 SMNVEV (reference sequence). CDR3 region: CASSSEGHYEQYF. In nucleotides, the CDR3 is TGTGCCAGCAGTTCGGAGGGCCACTACGAGCAGTACTTC.

The chain links TRBV30 to TRBJ2-2; the D gene is possibly TRBD2 (6 bases). Germline V gives CDR1 GTSNPN, CDR2 SVGIG (reference sequence). Trimming left V 4 bases short and J 4 bases short, with 16 bases between. This CDR3 comprises 15 residues. Written as DNA, the CDR3 is TGTGCCTGGACCTCCGGGACTGGGCTCACCGGGGAGCTGTTTTTT. Its translation: CAWTSGTGLTGELFF.

The chain has TRBV12-5 and TRBJ2-5; the D is unclear. The CDR3 contains 13 residues. The V gene's germline CDR1 is LGHNT and CDR2 FRNRAP. Between the trimmed V and J ends, which lost 0 bases and 2 bases, there was a span of 4 bases. The CDR3 is CASGLVGQETQYF. The CDR3 DNA reads TGTGCTAGTGGTTTGGTGGGGCAAGAGACCCAGTACTTC.

This chain links TRBV18 with TRBJ1-1; D may be TRBD1 (5 bases). The V end lost 2 bases, the J end lost 3 bases, and 13 bases lay between the germline ends. This CDR3 region has 15 residues. CDR1 and CDR2 from the germline V gene are KGHSH and LQKENI. CDR3 coding DNA: TGTGCCAGCTCACCAAGGGGTCACCTCGACACTGAAGCTTTCTTT. Its protein product is CASSPRGHLDTEAFF.

The rearrangement uses TRBV5-6 and TRBJ2-7; tentatively, D is TRBD1 or TRBD2 (7 bases each). Germline CDR1 SGHDT, CDR2 YYEEEE. The CDR3 is 14 amino acids. V gave up 4 bases and J gave up 3 bases, with 14 bases separating them. The CDR3 sequence: CASSPGGAGYEQYF. In DNA form, the CDR3 reads TGTGCCAGCAGCCCAGGGGGGGCAGGCTACGAGCAGTACTTC. Drawing the rest from reference TRBV5-6 and TRBJ2-7, the complete variable domain is DAGVTQSPTHLIKTRGQQVTLRCSPKSGHDTVSWYQQALGQGPQFIFQYYEEEERQRGNFPDRFSGHQFPNYSSELNVNALLLGDSALYLCASSPGGAGYEQYFGPGTRLTVT.

In this sample, this clone turned up a few times. This CDR3 is CAISEPRENRPYEQYF. CDR3 in DNA: TGTGCCATCAGTGAGCCCAGGGAAAACCGGCCCTACGAGCAGTACTTC. The chain combines TRBV10-3 with TRBJ2-7; possibly TRBD1 for D (5 bases). Trimming took off 2 bases at V and 2 bases at J, with 16 bases between the two ends. CDR1 is ENHRY, CDR2 SYGVKD, per germline. This CDR3 contains 16 residues.

The chain is built from TRBV9 and TRBJ2-7; D tentatively fits TRBD1 or TRBD2 (7 bases each). In germline, CDR1 is SGDLS, CDR2 YYNGEE. The V end was cut by 4 bases, the J end by 3 bases, with 14 bases between. The CDR3 extends over 14 amino acids. The DNA of the CDR3 is TGTGCCAGCAGCTCAGGGGGACTAAGCTACGAGCAGTACTTC. It encodes CASSSGGLSYEQYF.

The chain combines TRBV28 with TRBJ2-7; 10 positions agree with TRBD2. This CDR3 has 16 amino acids. V lost 6 bases and J lost 2; bases outside the gene matches: 10. Germline loops: CDR1 MDHEN, CDR2 SYDVKM. The CDR3 region is CASSPLLAGATYEQYF. For the CDR3, the DNA is TGTGCCAGCAGCCCGCTGCTAGCGGGAGCCACCTACGAGCAGTACTTC.

This chain uses TRBV6-5 with TRBJ1-2; the match to TRBD1 covers 7 bases. Germline CDR1 MNHEY, CDR2 SVGAGI. The CDR3 sequence is 13 residues long. The J segment lost 3 bases and the V segment lost 6 bases, leaving 4 bases of the junction unmatched. CDR3 in DNA: TGTGCCAGCAGCCCGGGACAGTACTATGGCTACACCTTC. Translating it yields CASSPGQYYGYTF.

The rearrangement uses TRBV2 and TRBJ2-2; 8 nucleotides match TRBD1. V trimming: 4 bases; J trimming: 7 bases; junction bases outside the gene matches: 5. The CDR3 extends over 14 amino acids. Germline V gives CDR1 SNHLY, CDR2 FYNNEI. The CDR3 sequence: CASSATGEFGELFF. In DNA, the CDR3 is TGTGCCAGCAGTGCGACAGGGGAATTCGGGGAGCTGTTTTTT.

This chain uses TRBV2 with TRBJ2-2; D ambiguous. The CDR3 spans 16 residues. CDR1 and CDR2 (germline): SNHLY, FYNNEI. Trimming cost V 1 base and J 1 base, with 10 bases left between them. In DNA, the CDR3 is TGTGCCAGCAGTGAAGTCGAACCGAGGAACACCGGGGAGCTGTTTTTT. Its protein is CASSEVEPRNTGELFF.

The rearrangement uses TRBV29-1 and TRBJ2-7; maybe TRBD1 (5 bases). Trimming pared 7 bases from V and 0 bases from J, leaving 13 bases between. The germline V gene encodes CDR1 SQVTM and CDR2 ANQGSEA. This CDR3 comprises 13 residues. CDR3 loop: CSAEDSHSYEQYF. CDR3 DNA: TGCAGCGCCGAAGACAGCCACTCCTACGAGCAGTACTTC.

This clone was seen a few times. The CDR3 reads CASRIYEQYF. The DNA of the CDR3 is TGTGCCAGTCGCATCTACGAGCAGTACTTC. This sequence joins TRBV6-6 and TRBJ2-7; D call uncertain. V lost 9 bases and J lost 3, with 6 bases in between. The CDR3 is 10 residues long. Germline V gene lookup returns CDR1 MNHNY and CDR2 SVGAGI (reference sequence).

CDR3 residues: CASSPSGTGDQPQHF. Written as DNA, the CDR3 is TGTGCCAGCTCACCGTCCGGGACAGGGGATCAGCCCCAGCATTTT. The chain carries TRBV18 and TRBJ1-5; 10 bases fit TRBD1. The CDR3 contains 15 residues. Germline trimming cut 3 bases from V and 5 bases from J; bases unmatched to any gene: 4. Germline CDR1 and CDR2: KGHSH and LQKENI.

This clone is termed medium-sized. This chain connects TRBV19 to TRBJ2-7, with 9 bases lining up with TRBD2. The CDR3 length is 15 residues. The V gene's germline CDR1 is LNHDA and CDR2 SQIVND (reference sequence). V trimming: 5 bases; J trimming: 2 bases; junction bases outside the gene matches: 7. CDR3 bases: TGTGCCAGTAGTTTGACTAGCGGAGAAGCCTACGAGCAGTACTTC. Translated: CASSLTSGEAYEQYF.

V gene TRBV6-1 combines with J gene TRBJ2-7, with no clear D. The CDR3 runs 11 residues. Deletions cut 5 bases from V and 0 bases from J, with 2 bases between. Germline V gene data show CDR1 as MNHNS and CDR2 as SASEGT. In DNA, the CDR3 is TGTGCCAGCAGTTTCTCCTACGAGCAGTACTTC. This translates into CASSFSYEQYF.

The rearrangement joins TRBV29-1 to TRBJ2-3; no definite D call. The germline V and J ends were trimmed by 4 bases and 1 base, with 15 bases remaining between them. In germline, CDR1 is SQVTM, CDR2 ANQGSEA. The length of the CDR3 is 15 residues. The CDR3 region has the DNA TGCAGCGTTGCAACCCTTCAGCCTCGCACAGATACGCAGTATTTT. It is translated as CSVATLQPRTDTQYF.

The rearrangement uses TRBV9 and TRBJ2-5; D could derive from TRBD1 or TRBD2 (7 bases each). This CDR3 contains 15 residues. Germline CDR1 reads SGDLS; CDR2 reads YYNGEE. V lost 1 base and J lost 5, with 15 bases in between. CDR3 amino acids: CASSVSQGGRETQYF. The CDR3 DNA reads as TGTGCCAGCAGCGTATCGCAGGGGGGGCGTGAGACCCAGTACTTC.

This clone was counted a single time. The chain couples TRBV7-2 to TRBJ1-4, with unresolved D. This CDR3 has 16 amino acids. Between the trimmed V and J ends, which lost 3 bases and 3 bases, there was a span of 14 bases. Germline V gene lookup returns CDR1 SGHTA and CDR2 FQGNSA. The DNA of the CDR3 is TGTGCCAGCAGCTTGCTTCCCCCCATCTCTAATGAAAAACTGTTTTTT. This encodes CASSLLPPISNEKLFF. Full variable domain (rest looked up from reference TRBV7-2 and TRBJ1-4): GAGVSQSPSNKVTEKGKDVELRCDPISGHTALYWYRQSLGQGLEFLIYFQGNSAPDKSGLPSDRFSAERTGGSVSTLTIQRTQQEDSAVYLCASSLLPPISNEKLFFGSGTQLSVL.

The chain employs TRBV6-1 and TRBJ2-1; D perhaps matches TRBD2 (6 bases). This CDR3 is built from 15 residues. V was shortened by 0 bases and J by 5 bases, with 11 bases between the two germline ends. Germline V gives CDR1 MNHNS, CDR2 SASEGT. CDR3 in amino acids: CASSEARTTHNEQFF. The CDR3 DNA reads TGTGCCAGCAGTGAAGCACGGACTACCCACAATGAGCAGTTCTTC.

Only one count was recorded for this clone. The chain uses TRBV7-9 and TRBJ2-7; no firm D call. Trimming stripped 1 base from V and 2 bases from J, with 9 bases between. The CDR3 has 14 amino acids. Germline loops: CDR1 SEHNR, CDR2 FQNEAQ (reference sequence). For the CDR3, the DNA is TGTGCCAGCAGCTTAGTGCCAGCTCCCTACGAGCAGTACTTC. It encodes CASSLVPAPYEQYF.